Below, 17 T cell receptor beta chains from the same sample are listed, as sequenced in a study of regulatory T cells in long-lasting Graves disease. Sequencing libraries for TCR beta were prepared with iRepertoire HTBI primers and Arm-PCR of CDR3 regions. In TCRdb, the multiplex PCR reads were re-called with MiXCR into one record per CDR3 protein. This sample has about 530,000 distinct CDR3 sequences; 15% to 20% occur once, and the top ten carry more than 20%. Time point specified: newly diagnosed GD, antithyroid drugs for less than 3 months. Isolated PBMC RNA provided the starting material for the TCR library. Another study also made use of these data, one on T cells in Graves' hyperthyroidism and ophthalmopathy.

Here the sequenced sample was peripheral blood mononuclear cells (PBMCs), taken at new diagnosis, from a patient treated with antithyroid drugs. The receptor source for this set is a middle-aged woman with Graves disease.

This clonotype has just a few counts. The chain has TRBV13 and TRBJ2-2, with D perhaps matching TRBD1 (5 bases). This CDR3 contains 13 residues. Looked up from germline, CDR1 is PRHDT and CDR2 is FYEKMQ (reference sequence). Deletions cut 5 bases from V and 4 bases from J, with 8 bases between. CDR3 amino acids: CASSGDSTGELFF. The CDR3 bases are TGTGCCAGCAGCGGCGACAGCACCGGGGAGCTGTTTTTT.

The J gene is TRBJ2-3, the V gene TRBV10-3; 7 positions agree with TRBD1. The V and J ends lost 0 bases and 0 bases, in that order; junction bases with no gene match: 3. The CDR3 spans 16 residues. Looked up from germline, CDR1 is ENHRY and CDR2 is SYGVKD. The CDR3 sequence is CAISESTGISTDTQYF. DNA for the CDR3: TGTGCCATCAGTGAGTCGACAGGGATAAGCACAGATACGCAGTATTTT.

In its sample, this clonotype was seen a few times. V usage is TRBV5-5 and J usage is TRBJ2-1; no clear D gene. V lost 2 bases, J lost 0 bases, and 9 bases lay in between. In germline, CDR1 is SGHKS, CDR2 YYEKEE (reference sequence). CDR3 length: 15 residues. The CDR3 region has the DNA TGTGCCAGCAGCTTCAGTCTTGGCTCCTACAATGAGCAGTTCTTC. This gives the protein CASSFSLGSYNEQFF.

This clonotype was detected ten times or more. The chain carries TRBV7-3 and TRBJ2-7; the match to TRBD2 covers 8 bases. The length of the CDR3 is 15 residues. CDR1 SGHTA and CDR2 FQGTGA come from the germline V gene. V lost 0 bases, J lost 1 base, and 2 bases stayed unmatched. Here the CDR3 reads CASSLTSGDSYEQYF. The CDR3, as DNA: TGTGCCAGCAGCTTAACTAGCGGGGATTCCTACGAGCAGTACTTC.

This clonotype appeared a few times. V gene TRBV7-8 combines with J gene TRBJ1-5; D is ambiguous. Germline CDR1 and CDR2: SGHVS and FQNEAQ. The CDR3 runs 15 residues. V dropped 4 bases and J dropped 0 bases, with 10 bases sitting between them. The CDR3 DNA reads TGTGCCAGCAGCTCTCGGGGTTATAGCAATCAGCCCCAGCATTTT. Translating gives CASSSRGYSNQPQHF.

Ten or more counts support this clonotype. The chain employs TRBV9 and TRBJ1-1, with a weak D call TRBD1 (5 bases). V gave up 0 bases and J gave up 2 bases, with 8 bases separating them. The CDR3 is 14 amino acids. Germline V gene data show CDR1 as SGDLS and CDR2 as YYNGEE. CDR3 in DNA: TGTGCCAGCAGCGTAGAGGGGATTAACACTGAAGCTTTCTTT. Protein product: CASSVEGINTEAFF. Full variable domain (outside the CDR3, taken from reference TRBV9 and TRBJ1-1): DSGVTQTPKHLITATGQRVTLRCSPRSGDLSVYWYQQSLDQGLQFLIQYYNGEERAKGNILERFSAQQFPDLHSELNLSSLELGDSALYFCASSVEGINTEAFFGQGTRLTVV.

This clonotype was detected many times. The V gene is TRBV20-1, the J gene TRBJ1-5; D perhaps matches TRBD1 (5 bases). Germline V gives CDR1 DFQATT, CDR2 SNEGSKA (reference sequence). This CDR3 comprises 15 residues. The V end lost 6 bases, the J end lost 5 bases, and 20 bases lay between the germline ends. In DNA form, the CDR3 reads TGCAGTGCCCAGAGGTCCGGGGGAATGGATCAGCCCCAGCATTTT. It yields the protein CSAQRSGGMDQPQHF.

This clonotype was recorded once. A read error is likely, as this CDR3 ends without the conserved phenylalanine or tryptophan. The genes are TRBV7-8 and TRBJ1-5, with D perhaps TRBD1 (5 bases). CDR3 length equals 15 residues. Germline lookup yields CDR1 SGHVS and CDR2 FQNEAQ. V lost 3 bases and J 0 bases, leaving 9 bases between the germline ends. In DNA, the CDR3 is TGTGCCAGCAGCTTGGGAAGGGGTAGCAATCAGCCCCAGCATCTT. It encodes CASSLGRGSNQPQHL.

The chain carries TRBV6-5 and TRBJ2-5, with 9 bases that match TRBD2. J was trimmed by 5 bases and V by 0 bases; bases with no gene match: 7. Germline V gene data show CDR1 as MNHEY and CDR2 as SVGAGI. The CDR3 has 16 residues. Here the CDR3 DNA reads TGTGCCAGCAGTTACTCACCCCCTAGCGGGGTTGAGACCCAGTACTTC. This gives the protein CASSYSPPSGVETQYF.

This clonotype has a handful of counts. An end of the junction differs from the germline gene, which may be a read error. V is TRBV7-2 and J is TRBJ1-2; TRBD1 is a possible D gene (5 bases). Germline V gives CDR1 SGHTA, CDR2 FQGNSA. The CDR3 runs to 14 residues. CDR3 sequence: CASSLGAADYGYTF. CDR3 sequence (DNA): TGTGCCAGCAGTTTAGGGGCCGCGGACTATGGCTACACCTTC.

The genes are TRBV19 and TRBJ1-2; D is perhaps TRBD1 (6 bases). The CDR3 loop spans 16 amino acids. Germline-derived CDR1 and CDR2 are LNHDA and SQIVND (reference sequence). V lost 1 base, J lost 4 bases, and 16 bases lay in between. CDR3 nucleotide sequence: TGTGCCAGTAGTATAGCCCCGGTACAGGGTGTCTATGGCTACACCTTC. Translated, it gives CASSIAPVQGVYGYTF.

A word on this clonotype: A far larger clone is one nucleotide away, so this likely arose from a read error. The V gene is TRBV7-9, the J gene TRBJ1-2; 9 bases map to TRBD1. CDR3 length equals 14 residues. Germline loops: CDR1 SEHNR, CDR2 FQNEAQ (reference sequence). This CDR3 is CSSSQGQGTYGYTF. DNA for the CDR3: TGTTCCAGCAGCCAGGGACAGGGAACCTATGGCTACACCTTC.

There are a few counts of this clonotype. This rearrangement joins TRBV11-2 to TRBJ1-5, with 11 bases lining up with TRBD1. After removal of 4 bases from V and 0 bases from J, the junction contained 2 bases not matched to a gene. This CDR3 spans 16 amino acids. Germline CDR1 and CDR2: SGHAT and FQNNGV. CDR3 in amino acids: CASSWGTGGSNQPQHF. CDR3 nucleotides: TGTGCCAGCAGCTGGGGGACAGGGGGTAGCAATCAGCCCCAGCATTTT.

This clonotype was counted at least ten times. The CDR3 spells CASSAQRGGGDTQYF. The CDR3 DNA reads TGTGCCAGCAGTGCGCAGCGGGGGGGCGGGGATACGCAGTATTTT. The chain carries TRBV2 and TRBJ2-3; 10 nucleotides agree with TRBD2. The length of the CDR3 is 15 residues. Trimming removed 4 bases from V and 6 bases from J; junction bases left unmatched: 7. CDR1 and CDR2 (germline): SNHLY, FYNNEI.

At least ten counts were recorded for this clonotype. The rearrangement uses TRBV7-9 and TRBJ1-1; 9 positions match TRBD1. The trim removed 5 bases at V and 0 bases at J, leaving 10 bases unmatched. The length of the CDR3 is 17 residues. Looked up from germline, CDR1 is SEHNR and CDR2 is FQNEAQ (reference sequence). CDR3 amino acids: CASSVHRGLTMNTEAFF. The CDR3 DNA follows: TGTGCCAGCAGCGTCCACAGGGGGCTTACAATGAACACTGAAGCTTTCTTT.

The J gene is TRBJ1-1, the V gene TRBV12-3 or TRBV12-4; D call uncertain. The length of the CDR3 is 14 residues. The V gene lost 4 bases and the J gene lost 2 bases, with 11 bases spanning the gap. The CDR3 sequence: CASSYEGSNTEAFF. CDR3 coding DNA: TGTGCCAGCAGTTACGAGGGTTCTAACACTGAAGCTTTCTTT.

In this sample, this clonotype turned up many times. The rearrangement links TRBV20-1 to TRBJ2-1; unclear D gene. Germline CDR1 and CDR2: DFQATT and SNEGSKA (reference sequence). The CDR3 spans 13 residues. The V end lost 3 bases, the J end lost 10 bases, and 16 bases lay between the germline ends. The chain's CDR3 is CSASATSKGEQFF. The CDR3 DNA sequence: TGCAGTGCTAGTGCTACATCCAAAGGGGAGCAGTTCTTC.